This T cell receptor (beta chain) was found in a study of identical twins. Notes on the study in general: Clonotypes of the beta chain that were abundant in cord blood carried fewer insertions (memory repertoires showed none).

TCRdb used MiXCR to reprocess the 5' RACE reads, holding one entry per CDR3 protein. The data contain approximately 550,000 distinct CDR3 sequences, about 22% of them singletons. This CDR3 has 18 amino acids. V lost 5 bases, J lost 2 bases, and 22 bases lay in between. CDR1 MDHEN and CDR2 SYDVKM come from the germline V gene. In the case of this clonotype: Its antigen is currently unknown.

Healthy Caucasian donors formed the entire cohort. These data also featured in a second study, about yellow fever vaccine responses in identical twins. From that study: Each twin's T cell response to the vaccine was reported to look partly convergent and partly personalized.

The chain recombines TRBV28 with TRBJ2-1, with D perhaps being TRBD1 or TRBD2 (6 bases each). What was sequenced was CD4+ T cells sorted from blood. This TCR came from a woman aged 18-35 years in good health. In DNA form, the CDR3 reads TGTGCCAGCAGTCCCATCACCCAAGGAGGGGGAACCTACAATGAGCAGTTCTTC. Protein: CASSPITQGGGTYNEQFF.